This TCR beta chain was retrieved from a study of technical replicates of blood from a handful of donors. Only in-frame clones appear in the TCRdb table, and some are missing; sequencing was by immunoSEQ multiplex PCR. The sample includes 60,000 to 95,000 clones, roughly 89% of them seen just once. The TCR originated in a human donor in good health. Some clones in this sample may be carry-over from other donors' samples. Material for sequencing was T cells isolated from PBMCs.

The CDR3 spells CASSETGPNEKLFF. CDR3 in DNA: TGCGCCAGCAGCGAGACAGGACCTAATGAAAAACTGTTTTTT. J is TRBJ1-4 and V is TRBV10-2, with D tentatively TRBD1 (6 bases). V was cut by 6 bases and J by 3 bases, with 11 bases left in between. The CDR3 contains 14 residues. Germline-derived CDR1 and CDR2 are WSHSY and SAAADI.